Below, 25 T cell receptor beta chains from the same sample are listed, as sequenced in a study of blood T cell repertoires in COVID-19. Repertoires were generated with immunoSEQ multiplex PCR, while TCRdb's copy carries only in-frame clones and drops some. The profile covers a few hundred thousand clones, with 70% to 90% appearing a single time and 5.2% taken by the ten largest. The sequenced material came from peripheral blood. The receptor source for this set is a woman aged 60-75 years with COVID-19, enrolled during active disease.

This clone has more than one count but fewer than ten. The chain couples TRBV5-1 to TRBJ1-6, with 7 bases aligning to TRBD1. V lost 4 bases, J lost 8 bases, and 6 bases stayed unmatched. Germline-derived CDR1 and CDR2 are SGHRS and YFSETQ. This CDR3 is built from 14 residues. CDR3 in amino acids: CASSLGQLDSPLHF. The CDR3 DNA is TGCGCCAGCAGCCTGGGACAGCTCGATTCACCCCTCCACTTT.

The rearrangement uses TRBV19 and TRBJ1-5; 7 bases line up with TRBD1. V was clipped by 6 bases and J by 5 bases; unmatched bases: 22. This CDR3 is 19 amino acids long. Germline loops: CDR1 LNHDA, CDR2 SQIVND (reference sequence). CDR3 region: CASRLRRSNRGRVDQPQHF. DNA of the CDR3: TGTGCCAGTAGACTTAGACGAAGCAACAGGGGTAGGGTAGATCAGCCCCAGCATTTT. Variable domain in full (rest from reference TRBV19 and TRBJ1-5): DGGITQSPKYLFRKEGQNVTLSCEQNLNHDAMYWYRQDPGQGLRLIYYSQIVNDFQKGDIAEGYSVSREKKESFPLTVTSAQKNPTAFYLCASRLRRSNRGRVDQPQHFGDGTRLSIL.

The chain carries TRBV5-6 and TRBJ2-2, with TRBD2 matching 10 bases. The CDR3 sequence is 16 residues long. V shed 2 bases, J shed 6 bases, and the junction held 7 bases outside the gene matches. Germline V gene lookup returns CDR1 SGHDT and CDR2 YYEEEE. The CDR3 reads CASSFGSGRAAGELFF. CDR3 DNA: TGTGCCAGCAGCTTCGGGAGCGGGAGGGCGGCCGGGGAGCTGTTTTTT.

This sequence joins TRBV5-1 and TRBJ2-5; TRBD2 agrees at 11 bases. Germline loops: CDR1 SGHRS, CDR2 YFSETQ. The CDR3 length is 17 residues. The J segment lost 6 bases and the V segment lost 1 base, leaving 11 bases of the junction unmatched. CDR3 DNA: TGCGCCAGCAGCTTGTTAGCGGGAGGGCCGGAGTCTAAGACCCAGTACTTC. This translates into CASSLLAGGPESKTQYF.

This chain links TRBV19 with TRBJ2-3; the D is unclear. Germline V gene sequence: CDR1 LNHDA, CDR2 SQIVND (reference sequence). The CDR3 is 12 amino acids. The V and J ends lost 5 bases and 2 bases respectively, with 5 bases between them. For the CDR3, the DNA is TGTGCCAGTAGTTACAACACAGATACGCAGTATTTT. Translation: CASSYNTDTQYF.

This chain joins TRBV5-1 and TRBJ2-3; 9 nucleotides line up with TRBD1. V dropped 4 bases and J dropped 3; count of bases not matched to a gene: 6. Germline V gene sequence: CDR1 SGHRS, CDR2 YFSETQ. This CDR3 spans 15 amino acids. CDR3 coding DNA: TGCGCCAGCAGCGCGGGACAGGGCTTGACAGATACGCAGTATTTT. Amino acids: CASSAGQGLTDTQYF.

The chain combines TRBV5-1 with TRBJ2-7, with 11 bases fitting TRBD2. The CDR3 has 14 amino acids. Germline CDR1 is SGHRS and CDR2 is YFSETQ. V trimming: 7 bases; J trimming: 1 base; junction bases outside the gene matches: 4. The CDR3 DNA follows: TGCGCCAGCGGTCTAGCGGGAGGTTCCTACGAGCAGTACTTC. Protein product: CASGLAGGSYEQYF.

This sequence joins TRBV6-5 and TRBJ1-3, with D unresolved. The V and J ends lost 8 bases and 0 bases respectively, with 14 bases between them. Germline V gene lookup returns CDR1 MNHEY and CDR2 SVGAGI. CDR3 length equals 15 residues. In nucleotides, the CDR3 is TGTGCCAGCGGGGAGAACTTCGTCTCTGGAAACACCATATATTTT. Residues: CASGENFVSGNTIYF.

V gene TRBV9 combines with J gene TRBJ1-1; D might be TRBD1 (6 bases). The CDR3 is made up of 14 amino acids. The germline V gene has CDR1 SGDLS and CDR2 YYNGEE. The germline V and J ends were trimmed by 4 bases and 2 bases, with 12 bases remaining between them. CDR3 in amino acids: CASSSPGVNTEAFF. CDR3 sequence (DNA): TGTGCCAGCAGCTCCCCAGGGGTAAACACTGAAGCTTTCTTT.

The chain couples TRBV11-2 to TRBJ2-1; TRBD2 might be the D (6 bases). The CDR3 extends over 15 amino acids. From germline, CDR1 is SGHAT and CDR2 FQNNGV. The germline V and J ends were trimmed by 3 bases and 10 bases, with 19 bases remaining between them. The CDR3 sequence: CASSFRRDSPGEQFF. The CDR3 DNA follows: TGTGCCAGCAGCTTCCGGAGGGACTCCCCCGGAGAGCAGTTCTTC.

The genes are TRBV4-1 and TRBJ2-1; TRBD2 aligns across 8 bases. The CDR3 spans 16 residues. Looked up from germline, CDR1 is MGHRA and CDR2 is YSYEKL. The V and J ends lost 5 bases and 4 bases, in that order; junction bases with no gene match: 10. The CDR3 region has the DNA TGCGCCAGCAGCGGCCGACTAGCGACCCAATACAATGAGCAGTTCTTC. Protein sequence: CASSGRLATQYNEQFF.

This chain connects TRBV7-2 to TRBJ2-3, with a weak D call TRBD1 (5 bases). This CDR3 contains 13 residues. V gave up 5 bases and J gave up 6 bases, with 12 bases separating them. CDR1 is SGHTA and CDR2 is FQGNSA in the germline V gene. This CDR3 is CASSTQGMDTQYF. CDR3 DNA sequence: TGTGCCAGCAGCACCCAGGGTATGGATACGCAGTATTTT.

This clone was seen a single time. This CDR3 is CAWSSPAGLADTGELFF. The CDR3 region has the DNA TGTGCCTGGAGTTCCCCCGCGGGACTAGCGGACACCGGGGAGCTGTTTTTT. The rearrangement uses TRBV30 and TRBJ2-2; 11 positions agree with TRBD2. Germline values: CDR1 GTSNPN, CDR2 SVGIG (reference sequence). V lost 2 bases and J lost 3; bases outside the gene matches: 8. The CDR3 contains 17 residues.

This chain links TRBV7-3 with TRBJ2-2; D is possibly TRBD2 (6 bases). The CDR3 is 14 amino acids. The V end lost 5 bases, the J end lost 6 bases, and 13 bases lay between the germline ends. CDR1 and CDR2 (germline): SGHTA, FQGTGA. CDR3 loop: CASSHGTGSGELFF. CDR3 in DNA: TGTGCCAGCAGCCACGGGACTGGTTCCGGGGAGCTGTTTTTT.

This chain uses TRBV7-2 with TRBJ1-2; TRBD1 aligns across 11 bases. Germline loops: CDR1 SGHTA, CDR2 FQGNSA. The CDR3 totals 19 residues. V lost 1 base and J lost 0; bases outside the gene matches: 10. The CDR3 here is CASSLVGDRGVPTNYGYTF. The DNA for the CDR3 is TGTGCCAGCAGCTTAGTCGGGGACAGGGGGGTTCCCACTAACTATGGCTACACCTTC.

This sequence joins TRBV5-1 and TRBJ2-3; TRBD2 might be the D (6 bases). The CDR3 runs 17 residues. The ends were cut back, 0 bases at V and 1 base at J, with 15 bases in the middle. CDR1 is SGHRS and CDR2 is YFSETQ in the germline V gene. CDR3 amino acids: CASSLARDWRGTDTQYF. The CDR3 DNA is TGCGCCAGCAGCTTGGCAAGGGACTGGAGAGGCACAGATACGCAGTATTTT.

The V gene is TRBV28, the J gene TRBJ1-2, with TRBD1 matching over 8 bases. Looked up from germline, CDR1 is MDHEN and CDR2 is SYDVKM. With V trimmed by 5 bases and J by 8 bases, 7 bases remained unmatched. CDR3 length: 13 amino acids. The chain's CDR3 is CASSPQGARGYTF. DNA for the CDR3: TGTGCCAGCAGTCCCCAGGGGGCGCGGGGCTACACCTTC.

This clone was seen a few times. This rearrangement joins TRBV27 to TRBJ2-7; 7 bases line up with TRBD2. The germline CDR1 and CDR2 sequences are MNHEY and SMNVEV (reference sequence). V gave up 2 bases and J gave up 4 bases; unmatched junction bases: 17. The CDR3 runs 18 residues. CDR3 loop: CASSLRAPSGAPAYEQYF. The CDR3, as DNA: TGTGCCAGCAGTTTACGGGCCCCTAGCGGAGCTCCCGCTTACGAGCAGTACTTC.

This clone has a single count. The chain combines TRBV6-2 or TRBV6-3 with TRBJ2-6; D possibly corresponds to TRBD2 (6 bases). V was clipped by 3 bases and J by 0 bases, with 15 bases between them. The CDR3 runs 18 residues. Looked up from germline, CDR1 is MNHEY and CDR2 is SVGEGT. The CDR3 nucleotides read TGTGCCAGCAGTTATGGGGGAGACGGGGGCTCTGGGGCCAACGTCCTGACTTTC. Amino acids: CASSYGGDGGSGANVLTF.

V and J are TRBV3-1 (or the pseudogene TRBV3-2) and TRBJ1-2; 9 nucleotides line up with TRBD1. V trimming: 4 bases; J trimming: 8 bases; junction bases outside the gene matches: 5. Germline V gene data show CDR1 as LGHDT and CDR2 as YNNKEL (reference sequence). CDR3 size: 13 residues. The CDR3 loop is CASSRRTGVGYTF. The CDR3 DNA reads TGTGCCAGCAGCCGGCGGACAGGGGTGGGCTACACCTTC.

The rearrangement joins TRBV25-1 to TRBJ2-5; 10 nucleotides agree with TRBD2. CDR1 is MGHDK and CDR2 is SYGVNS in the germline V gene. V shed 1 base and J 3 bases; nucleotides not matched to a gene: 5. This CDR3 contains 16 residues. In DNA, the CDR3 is TGTGCCAGCAGTGAATGGACTAGCGGATCCGAAGAGACCCAGTACTTC. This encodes CASSEWTSGSEETQYF. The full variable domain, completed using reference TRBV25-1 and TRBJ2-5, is EADIYQTPRYLVIGTGKKITLECSQTMGHDKMYWYQQDPGMELHLIHYSYGVNSTEKGDLSSESTVSRIRTEHFPLTLESARPSHTSQYLCASSEWTSGSEETQYFGPGTRLLVL.

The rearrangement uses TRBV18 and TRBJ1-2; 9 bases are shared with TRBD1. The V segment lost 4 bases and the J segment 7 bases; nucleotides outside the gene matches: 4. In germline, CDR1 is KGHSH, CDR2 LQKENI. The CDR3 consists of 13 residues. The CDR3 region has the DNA TGTGCCAGCTCACTACAGGGGGCAGGTGGCTACACCTTC. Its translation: CASSLQGAGGYTF.

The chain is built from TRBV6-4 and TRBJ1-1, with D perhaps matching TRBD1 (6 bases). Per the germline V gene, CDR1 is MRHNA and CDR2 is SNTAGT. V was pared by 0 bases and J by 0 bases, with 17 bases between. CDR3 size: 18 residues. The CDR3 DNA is TGTGCCAGCAGTGACTCGGGCAGGGGCCGCCTCATGAACACTGAAGCTTTCTTT. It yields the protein CASSDSGRGRLMNTEAFF.

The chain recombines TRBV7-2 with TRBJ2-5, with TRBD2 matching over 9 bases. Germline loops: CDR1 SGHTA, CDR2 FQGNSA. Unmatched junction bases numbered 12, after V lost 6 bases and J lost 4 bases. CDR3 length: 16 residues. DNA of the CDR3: TGTGCCAGCAGATTACTAGCGGGCCGACTAGGAGAGACCCAGTACTTC. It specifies CASRLLAGRLGETQYF.

The CDR3 DNA is TGTGCCACCTCCCTGACCGTCGGGGAAAAACTGTTTTTT. As protein: CATSLTVGEKLFF. The V and J genes are TRBV19 and TRBJ1-4; no reliable D call. CDR1 is LNHDA, CDR2 SQIVND, per germline (reference sequence). The CDR3 is made up of 13 amino acids. V lost 10 bases to trimming and J lost 8 bases, with 17 bases between them.